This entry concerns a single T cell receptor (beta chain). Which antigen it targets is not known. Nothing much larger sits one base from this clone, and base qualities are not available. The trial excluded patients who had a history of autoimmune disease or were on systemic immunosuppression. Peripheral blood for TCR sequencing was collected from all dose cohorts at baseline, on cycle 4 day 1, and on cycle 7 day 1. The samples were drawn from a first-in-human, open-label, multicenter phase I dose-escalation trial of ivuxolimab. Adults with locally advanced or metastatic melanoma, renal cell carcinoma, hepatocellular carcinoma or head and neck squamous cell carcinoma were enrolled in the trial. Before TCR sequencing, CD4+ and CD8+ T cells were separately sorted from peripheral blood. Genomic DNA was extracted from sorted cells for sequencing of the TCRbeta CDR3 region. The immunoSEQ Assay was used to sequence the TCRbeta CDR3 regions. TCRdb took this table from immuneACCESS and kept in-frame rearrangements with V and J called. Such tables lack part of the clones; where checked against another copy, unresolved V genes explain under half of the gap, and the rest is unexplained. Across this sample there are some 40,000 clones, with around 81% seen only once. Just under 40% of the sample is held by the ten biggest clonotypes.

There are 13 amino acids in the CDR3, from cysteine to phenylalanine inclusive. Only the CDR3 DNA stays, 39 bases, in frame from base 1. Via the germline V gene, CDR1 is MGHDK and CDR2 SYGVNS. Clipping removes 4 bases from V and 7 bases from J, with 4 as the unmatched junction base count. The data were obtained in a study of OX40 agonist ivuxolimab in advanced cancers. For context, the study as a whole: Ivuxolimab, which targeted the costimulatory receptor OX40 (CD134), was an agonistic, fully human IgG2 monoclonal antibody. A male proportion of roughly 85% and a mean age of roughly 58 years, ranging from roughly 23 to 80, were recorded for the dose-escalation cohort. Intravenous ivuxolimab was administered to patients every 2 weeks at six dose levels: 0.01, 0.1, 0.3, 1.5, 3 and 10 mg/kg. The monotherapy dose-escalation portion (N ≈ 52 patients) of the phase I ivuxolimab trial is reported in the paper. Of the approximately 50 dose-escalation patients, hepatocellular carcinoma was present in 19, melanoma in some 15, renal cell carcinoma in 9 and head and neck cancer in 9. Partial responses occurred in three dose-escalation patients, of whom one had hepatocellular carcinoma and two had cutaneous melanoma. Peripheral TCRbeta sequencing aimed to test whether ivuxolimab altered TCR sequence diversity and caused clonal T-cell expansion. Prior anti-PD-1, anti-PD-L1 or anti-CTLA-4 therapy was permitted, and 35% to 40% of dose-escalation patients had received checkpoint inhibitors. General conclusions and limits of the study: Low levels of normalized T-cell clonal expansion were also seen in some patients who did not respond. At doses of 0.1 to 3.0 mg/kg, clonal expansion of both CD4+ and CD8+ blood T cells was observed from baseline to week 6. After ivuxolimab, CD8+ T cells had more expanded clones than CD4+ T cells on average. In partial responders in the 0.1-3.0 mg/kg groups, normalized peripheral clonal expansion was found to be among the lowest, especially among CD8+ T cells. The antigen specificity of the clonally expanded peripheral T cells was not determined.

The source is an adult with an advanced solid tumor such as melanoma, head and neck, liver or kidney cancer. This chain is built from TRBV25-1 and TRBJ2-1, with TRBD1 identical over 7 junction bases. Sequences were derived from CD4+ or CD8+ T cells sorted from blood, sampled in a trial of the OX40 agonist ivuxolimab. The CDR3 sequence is CASSGQGRNEQFF. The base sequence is TGTGCCAGCAGTGGACAGGGTCGGAATGAGCAGTTCTTC.